This T cell receptor beta chain was observed in a study of T cells after posttransplantation cyclophosphamide. Whole-study findings and limits: Donor-recipient repertoire similarity was low at 1-2 months, rising over year one.

From germline, CDR1 is MNHEY and CDR2 SMNVEV (reference sequence). Losses at the gene ends were 7 bases for V and 4 bases for J; bases not matched to a gene: 13. This CDR3 is built from 16 residues. TCRdb's copy holds only in-frame clones and misses some; the assay was immunoSEQ multiplex PCR. The table lists 30,000 to 35,000 clones, with no singletons. This clone has a count of ten or more. Its specificity is unknown. Sequencing used PBMCs. The receptor was isolated from a woman aged 45 to 65 in good health and a related stem cell transplant donor. This rearrangement joins TRBV27 to TRBJ2-3; 8 bases are a match to TRBD2. The CDR3 spells CASKKIRLAYADTQYF. CDR3 in DNA: TGTGCCAGCAAAAAAATACGACTAGCGTACGCAGATACGCAGTATTTT.